Presented here are 26 T cell receptor beta chains from one specimen sequenced in a study of cytomegalovirus exposure and HLA in healthy donors. Profiled with immunoSEQ multiplex PCR; TCRdb holds only in-frame clones, not every one. The sample records 300,000 to 350,000 clones, nearly 90% being singletons. The material sequenced was PBMCs. All receptors derive from a man aged 25 to 45 in good health and CMV-seronegative.

The V call is TRBV6-1, the J call TRBJ1-5, with D unclear. The CDR3 length is 13 residues. Germline V gene sequence: CDR1 MNHNS, CDR2 SASEGT. V lost 5 bases to trimming and J lost 0 bases, with 5 bases between them. The CDR3 here is CASSTYSNQPQHF. The CDR3 coding sequence is TGTGCCAGCAGTACCTATAGCAATCAGCCCCAGCATTTT.

The rearrangement uses TRBV27 and TRBJ1-2; D is unclear. The CDR3 has 13 residues. Trimming left V 6 bases short and J 6 bases short, with 14 bases between. The germline gives CDR1 MNHEY, CDR2 SMNVEV (reference sequence). The CDR3 DNA is TGTGCCAGCAGCGGCGGGTTTCAGGATGGCTACACCTTC. It encodes CASSGGFQDGYTF.

The chain couples TRBV6-6 to TRBJ1-5; 7 bases agree with TRBD1. This CDR3 spans 16 amino acids. V shed 7 bases, J shed 0 bases, and the junction held 9 bases outside the gene matches. Germline-derived CDR1 and CDR2 are MNHNY and SVGAGI (reference sequence). CDR3 amino acids: CASTQNRGGSNQPQHF. The CDR3 nucleotides read TGTGCCAGCACCCAAAACAGGGGAGGTAGCAATCAGCCCCAGCATTTT.

This chain connects TRBV6-6 to TRBJ2-1; D perhaps matches TRBD1 (6 bases). V lost 4 bases and J 9 bases, leaving 10 bases between the germline ends. Germline-derived CDR1 and CDR2 are MNHNY and SVGAGI (reference sequence). The length of the CDR3 is 12 residues. The CDR3 sequence is CASSSTGLEQFF. CDR3 bases: TGTGCCAGCAGTTCTACAGGGCTTGAGCAGTTCTTC.

CDR3 in amino acids: CASGQGSPHQPQHF. The CDR3 nucleotides are TGTGCCAGCGGACAGGGCTCTCCTCATCAGCCCCAGCATTTT. This rearrangement joins TRBV19 to TRBJ1-5, with 8 bases aligning to TRBD1. The germline CDR1 and CDR2 sequences are LNHDA and SQIVND (reference sequence). The CDR3 loop spans 14 amino acids. J was trimmed by 5 bases and V by 9 bases; bases with no gene match: 9.

The chain links TRBV18 to TRBJ2-2; 8 nucleotides line up with TRBD1. Germline lookup yields CDR1 KGHSH and CDR2 LQKENI. This CDR3 comprises 17 residues. Trimming removed 2 bases from V and 3 bases from J; junction bases left unmatched: 8. The DNA for the CDR3 is TGTGCCAGCTCACCATTTACGCAGGGGGCAGACACCGGGGAGCTGTTTTTT. Encoded protein: CASSPFTQGADTGELFF.

This sequence joins TRBV30 and TRBJ1-5; 10 nucleotides agree with TRBD1. The CDR3 sequence is 19 residues long. The germline V gene has CDR1 GTSNPN and CDR2 SVGIG (reference sequence). V lost 1 base, J lost 0 bases, and 12 bases stayed unmatched. The CDR3: CAWSGDRGLSSYSNQPQHF. The CDR3 coding sequence is TGTGCCTGGAGTGGAGACAGGGGGCTATCTTCGTATAGCAATCAGCCCCAGCATTTT.

The genes are TRBV28 and TRBJ2-7; TRBD1 is a possible D gene (5 bases). The germline V gene encodes CDR1 MDHEN and CDR2 SYDVKM. CDR3 length: 15 amino acids. The V end lost 5 bases, the J end lost 4 bases, and 18 bases lay between the germline ends. The CDR3 is CASSPDRGPGYEQYF. The CDR3 DNA sequence: TGTGCCAGCAGTCCTGACAGAGGCCCTGGGTACGAGCAGTACTTC. Full variable domain (outside the CDR3, taken from reference TRBV28 and TRBJ2-7): DVKVTQSSRYLVKRTGEKVFLECVQDMDHENMFWYRQDPGLGLRLIYFSYDVKMKEKGDIPEGYSVSREKKERFSLILESASTNQTSMYLCASSPDRGPGYEQYFGPGTRLTVT.

The chain employs TRBV29-1 and TRBJ2-3; 9 nucleotides line up with TRBD1. Germline V gene lookup returns CDR1 SQVTM and CDR2 ANQGSEA. Unmatched junction bases numbered 4, after V lost 2 bases and J lost 10 bases. The CDR3 runs to 12 residues. The CDR3: CSVESGQGPQYF. DNA for the CDR3: TGCAGCGTTGAATCTGGACAGGGGCCGCAGTATTTT.

The rearrangement links TRBV30 to TRBJ2-2, with a possible D match to TRBD2 (6 bases). The germline V gene has CDR1 GTSNPN and CDR2 SVGIG (reference sequence). V shed 1 base and J shed 3 bases, with 12 bases lying between them. The CDR3 loop spans 15 amino acids. The CDR3 loop is CAWSAGGTYTGELFF. In nucleotides, the CDR3 is TGTGCCTGGAGTGCTGGGGGGACGTACACCGGGGAGCTGTTTTTT.

The chain carries TRBV5-6 and TRBJ1-1; TRBD1 is a possible D gene (5 bases). Germline V CDR1 and CDR2: SGHDT, YYEEEE. There are 13 residues in the CDR3. V was cut by 4 bases and J by 8 bases, with 15 bases left in between. CDR3 DNA: TGTGCCAGCAGCCTCGGGGGGGATGCAGAAGCTTTCTTT. Protein sequence: CASSLGGDAEAFF.

This chain joins TRBV7-9 and TRBJ1-1, with 10 positions matching TRBD1. The CDR3 has 14 amino acids. Germline CDR1 and CDR2: SEHNR and FQNEAQ (reference sequence). V lost 5 bases, J lost 5 bases, and 5 bases stayed unmatched. The CDR3 DNA follows: TGTGCCAGCAGCCTGACAGGGGGCTGGACTGAAGCTTTCTTT. Its protein is CASSLTGGWTEAFF.

The chain carries TRBV4-1 and TRBJ1-3, with 10 bases identical to TRBD1. The CDR3 spans 15 residues. The germline V gene has CDR1 MGHRA and CDR2 YSYEKL. V gave up 3 bases and J gave up 8 bases; unmatched junction bases: 7. The CDR3 sequence is CASSQFGQGVDTIYF. The CDR3 nucleotides are TGCGCCAGCAGCCAGTTCGGACAGGGGGTGGACACCATATATTTT.

This clone was observed once. The chain recombines TRBV30 with TRBJ2-7; D might be TRBD1 (6 bases). The CDR3 extends over 15 amino acids. V lost 1 base to trimming and J lost 5 bases, with 18 bases between them. CDR1 GTSNPN and CDR2 SVGIG come from the germline V gene (reference sequence). The CDR3 reads CAWSGINQGPNEQYF. CDR3 DNA: TGTGCCTGGAGTGGCATAAACCAGGGGCCCAACGAGCAGTACTTC.

The chain uses TRBV4-1 and TRBJ1-1, with D perhaps matching TRBD1 (6 bases). This CDR3 is built from 15 residues. Germline V lookup: CDR1 MGHRA, CDR2 YSYEKL. The V end lost 4 bases, the J end lost 0 bases, and 12 bases lay between the germline ends. The CDR3 DNA follows: TGCGCCAGCAGCCTAGGACAGACCATGAACACTGAAGCTTTCTTT. Translated, it gives CASSLGQTMNTEAFF.

As regards this clone: This sample includes further DNA sequences coding for the same CDR3. The J gene is TRBJ1-2, the V gene TRBV28; tentatively, D is TRBD1 (6 bases). CDR1 is MDHEN, CDR2 SYDVKM, per germline. The length of the CDR3 is 14 residues. V was clipped by 9 bases and J by 4 bases, with 18 bases between them. The CDR3 loop reads CASRRGASGYGYTF. CDR3 bases: TGTGCCAGTCGTCGGGGGGCTTCTGGCTATGGCTACACCTTC.

The V gene is TRBV6-1, the J gene TRBJ1-5; the D is unclear. The germline V and J ends were trimmed by 7 bases and 3 bases, with 16 bases remaining between them. Germline CDR1 MNHNS, CDR2 SASEGT. There are 15 residues in the CDR3. Here the CDR3 reads CASTRPGLDNQPQHF. Here the CDR3 DNA reads TGTGCCAGCACAAGACCGGGTTTGGACAATCAGCCCCAGCATTTT.

The V call is TRBV7-2, the J call TRBJ1-4; the D gene is possibly TRBD1 (5 bases). V lost 5 bases to trimming and J lost 11 bases, with 15 bases between them. Germline CDR1 is SGHTA and CDR2 is FQGNSA. The CDR3 is 13 amino acids. The CDR3 DNA sequence: TGTGCCAGCAGCAGTGTTGGGGGGTACAAACTGTTTTTT. Protein product: CASSSVGGYKLFF. The whole variable domain, filled in from reference TRBV7-2 and TRBJ1-4, reads GAGVSQSPSNKVTEKGKDVELRCDPISGHTALYWYRQSLGQGLEFLIYFQGNSAPDKSGLPSDRFSAERTGGSVSTLTIQRTQQEDSAVYLCASSSVGGYKLFFGSGTQLSVL.

Only a few counts were recorded for this clone. V gene TRBV5-6 combines with J gene TRBJ1-3; D perhaps matches TRBD1 (6 bases). The V end was cut by 0 bases, the J end by 4 bases, with 8 bases between. The germline CDR1 and CDR2 sequences are SGHDT and YYEEEE. This CDR3 is built from 14 residues. For the CDR3, the DNA is TGTGCCAGCAGCTTGGGACAGGAAGGAAACACCATATATTTT. Its protein is CASSLGQEGNTIYF.

The chain recombines TRBV15 with TRBJ2-3; maybe TRBD2 (6 bases). CDR3 length: 17 amino acids. Germline-derived CDR1 and CDR2 are LNHNV and YYDKDF (reference sequence). Trimming stripped 2 bases from V and 0 bases from J, with 15 bases between. CDR3 sequence (DNA): TGTGCCACCAGCAGACCCCCGACGGGACTCAGCACAGATACGCAGTATTTT. Protein product: CATSRPPTGLSTDTQYF.

V is TRBV5-1 and J is TRBJ2-5; D unresolved. Looked up from germline, CDR1 is SGHRS and CDR2 is YFSETQ. The CDR3 consists of 13 residues. Trimming pared 0 bases from V and 0 bases from J, leaving 3 bases between. The CDR3 coding sequence is TGCGCCAGCAGCTTGGGTAACCAAGAGACCCAGTACTTC. It specifies CASSLGNQETQYF.

The chain combines TRBV7-9 with TRBJ1-2; D is unresolved. Germline V gene lookup returns CDR1 SEHNR and CDR2 FQNEAQ (reference sequence). V was clipped by 3 bases and J by 4 bases, with 12 bases between them. CDR3 size: 14 residues. As DNA, the CDR3 is TGTGCCAGCAGCTTTCCCGACTCGCGCTATGGCTACACCTTC. Translated: CASSFPDSRYGYTF.

V and J are TRBV6-5 and TRBJ2-1, with 10 nucleotides matching TRBD2. Per germline, CDR1 MNHEY and CDR2 SVGAGI. J gave up 8 bases and V 6 bases, and 10 bases lay outside the gene matches. The length of the CDR3 is 15 residues. The CDR3 loop reads CASSPQRGGWDEQFF. The DNA of the CDR3 is TGTGCCAGCAGCCCCCAGCGGGGGGGCTGGGATGAGCAGTTCTTC.

The CDR3 sequence: CASSLGQGDQEQFF. DNA for the CDR3: TGCGCCAGCAGCCTAGGACAGGGGGATCAGGAGCAGTTCTTC. The chain employs TRBV4-1 and TRBJ2-1; 10 nucleotides line up with TRBD1. V shed 4 bases, J shed 10 bases, and the junction held 7 bases outside the gene matches. The CDR3 extends over 14 amino acids. CDR1 MGHRA and CDR2 YSYEKL come from the germline V gene.

The rearrangement links TRBV5-1 to TRBJ1-2, with 7 nucleotides matching TRBD1. This CDR3 spans 15 amino acids. Germline V CDR1 and CDR2: SGHRS, YFSETQ. V lost 5 bases and J lost 2; bases outside the gene matches: 9. The CDR3 here is CASRDDRAGNYGYTF. CDR3 sequence (DNA): TGCGCCAGCAGGGATGACAGGGCGGGGAACTATGGCTACACCTTC.

The chain uses TRBV18 and TRBJ2-7; no firm D call. The CDR3 loop spans 12 amino acids. CDR1 and CDR2 (germline): KGHSH, LQKENI. The germline V and J ends were trimmed by 4 bases and 7 bases, with 11 bases remaining between them. CDR3 sequence reads: CASSQQLLEQYF. The CDR3 DNA sequence: TGTGCCAGCTCACAACAGCTGCTTGAGCAGTACTTC. Combining the CDR3 with reference TRBV18 and TRBJ2-7 gives the whole variable domain NAGVMQNPRHLVRRRGQEARLRCSPMKGHSHVYWYRQLPEEGLKFMVYLQKENIIDESGMPKERFSAEFPKEGPSILRIQQVVRGDSAAYFCASSQQLLEQYFGPGTRLTVT.